This T cell receptor (beta chain) was recovered during a study of T cell responses to AZD1222 COVID-19 vaccine. Overall study results and limits: Only a handful of AZD1222 recipients, more than 5 in all, had baseline seropositivity. The reported proportion of spike-specific TCRs targeting unmutated variant regions was nearly half. Clonal diversity was possibly underestimated, and white British individuals and females predominated among donors. Two doses of AZD1222 preceded a rise in Spike-specific TCR breadth and depth.

Regarding this clone: Its antigen remains unknown.

Profiled with immunoSEQ multiplex PCR; TCRdb holds only in-frame clones, not every one. Of some 130,000 clones listed, 80% to 95% are singletons. V was pared by 0 bases and J by 1 base, with 10 bases between. CDR3 size: 16 residues. The germline gives CDR1 SGHVS, CDR2 FNYEAQ. The chain uses TRBV7-6 and TRBJ2-1, with a possible D match to TRBD2 (6 bases). The sequences come from peripheral blood, collected 28 days after the second AZD1222 dose. This clonotype was sampled from an adult who received the AZD1222 COVID-19 vaccine. Written as DNA, the CDR3 is TGTGCCAGCAGCTTAGCGGGGGGACCATCCTACAATGAGCAGTTCTTC. Its translation: CASSLAGGPSYNEQFF.